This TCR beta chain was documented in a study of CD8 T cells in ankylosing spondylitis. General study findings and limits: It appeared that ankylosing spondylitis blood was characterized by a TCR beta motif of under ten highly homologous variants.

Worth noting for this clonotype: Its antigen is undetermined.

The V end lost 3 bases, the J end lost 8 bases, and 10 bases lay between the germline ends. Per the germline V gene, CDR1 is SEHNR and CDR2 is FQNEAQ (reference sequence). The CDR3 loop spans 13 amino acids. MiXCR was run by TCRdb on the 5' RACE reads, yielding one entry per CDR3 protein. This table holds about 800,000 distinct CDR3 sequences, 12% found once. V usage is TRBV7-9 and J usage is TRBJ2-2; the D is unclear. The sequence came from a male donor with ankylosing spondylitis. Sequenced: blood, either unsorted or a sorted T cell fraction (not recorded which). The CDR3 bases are TGTGCCAGCAGCTTTGTCCGGCCAGGGGAGCTGTTTTTT. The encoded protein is CASSFVRPGELFF.